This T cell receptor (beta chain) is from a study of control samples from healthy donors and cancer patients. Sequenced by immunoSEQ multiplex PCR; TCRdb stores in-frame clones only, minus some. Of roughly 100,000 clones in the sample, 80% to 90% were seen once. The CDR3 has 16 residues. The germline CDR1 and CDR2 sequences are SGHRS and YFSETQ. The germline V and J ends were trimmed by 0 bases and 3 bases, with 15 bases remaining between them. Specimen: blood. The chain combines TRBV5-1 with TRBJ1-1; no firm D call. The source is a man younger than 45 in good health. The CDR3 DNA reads TGCGCCAGCAGCTTGGCCGGAGGGAGTTGGGACACTGAAGCTTTCTTT. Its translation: CASSLAGGSWDTEAFF.